The next 4 T cell receptor beta chains were all read from a single sample in a study of Ad26.COV2.S vaccination and SARS-CoV-2 variants. Treatment noted: roughly 20 received Ad26.COV2.S at low or high dose, single or two shots; 5 received placebo; per-sample allocation not given. Sampling happened 63 days after the first vaccine or placebo injection. Libraries were prepared by immunoSEQ multiplex PCR; TCRdb keeps only in-frame clonotypes and omits some of them. The table shows around 300,000 clones, with more than 85% occurring only once. Sequenced here: peripheral blood, sampled in a trial of Ad26.COV2.S vaccine versus placebo. Receptors were obtained from a person between 18 and 65 years old who received the Ad26.COV2.S COVID-19 vaccine or a placebo.

The J gene is TRBJ1-1, the V gene TRBV5-5; the D is unclear. The V gene lost 2 bases and the J gene lost 4 bases, with 9 bases spanning the gap. The CDR3 spans 13 residues. The germline V gene encodes CDR1 SGHKS and CDR2 YYEKEE (reference sequence). In nucleotides, the CDR3 is TGTGCCAGCAGCTTTCGGTGGAGCACTGAAGCTTTCTTT. As protein: CASSFRWSTEAFF.

This rearrangement joins TRBV5-4 to TRBJ1-1; no clear D. CDR3 size: 14 residues. Germline CDR1 is SGHNT and CDR2 is YYREEE (reference sequence). The V end lost 6 bases, the J end lost 2 bases, and 14 bases lay between the germline ends. The CDR3 loop is CASTPNDGNTEAFF. The CDR3 DNA follows: TGTGCCAGCACCCCCAACGATGGAAACACTGAAGCTTTCTTT.

The chain couples TRBV7-2 to TRBJ2-1; 7 positions match TRBD1. Germline lookup yields CDR1 SGHTA and CDR2 FQGNSA. The CDR3 is 17 residues long. Trimming at V came to 1 base and at J to 0 bases, leaving 6 bases not matched to a gene. CDR3 sequence (DNA): TGTGCCAGCAGCTTAGAGGACAGGCCTTTCTCCTACAATGAGCAGTTCTTC. Translating gives CASSLEDRPFSYNEQFF.

The V call is TRBV11-2, the J call TRBJ2-3; tentatively, D is TRBD2 (7 bases). Trimming removed 2 bases from V and 6 bases from J, with 9 bases in between. From germline, CDR1 is SGHAT and CDR2 FQNNGV. The length of the CDR3 is 13 residues. CDR3 in DNA: TGTGCCAGCAGCTTATCGGGGGGCGATACGCAGTATTTT. Its translation is CASSLSGGDTQYF.